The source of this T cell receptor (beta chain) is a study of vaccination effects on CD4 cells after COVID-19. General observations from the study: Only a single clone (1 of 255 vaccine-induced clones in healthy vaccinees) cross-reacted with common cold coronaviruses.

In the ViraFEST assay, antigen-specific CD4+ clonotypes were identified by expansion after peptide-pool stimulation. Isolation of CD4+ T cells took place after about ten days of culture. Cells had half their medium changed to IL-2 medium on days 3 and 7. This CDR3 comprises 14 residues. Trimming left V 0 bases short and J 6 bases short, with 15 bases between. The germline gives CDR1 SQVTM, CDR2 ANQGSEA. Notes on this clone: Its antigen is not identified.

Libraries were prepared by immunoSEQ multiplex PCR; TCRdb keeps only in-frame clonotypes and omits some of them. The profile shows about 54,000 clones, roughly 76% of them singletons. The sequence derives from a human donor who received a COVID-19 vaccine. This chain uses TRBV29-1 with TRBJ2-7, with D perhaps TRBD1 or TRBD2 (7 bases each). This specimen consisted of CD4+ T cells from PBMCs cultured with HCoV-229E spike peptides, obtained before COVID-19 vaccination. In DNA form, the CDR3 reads TGCAGCGTTGAAGATCCGCAGGGGGGGATCGAGCAGTACGTC. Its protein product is CSVEDPQGGIEQYV.